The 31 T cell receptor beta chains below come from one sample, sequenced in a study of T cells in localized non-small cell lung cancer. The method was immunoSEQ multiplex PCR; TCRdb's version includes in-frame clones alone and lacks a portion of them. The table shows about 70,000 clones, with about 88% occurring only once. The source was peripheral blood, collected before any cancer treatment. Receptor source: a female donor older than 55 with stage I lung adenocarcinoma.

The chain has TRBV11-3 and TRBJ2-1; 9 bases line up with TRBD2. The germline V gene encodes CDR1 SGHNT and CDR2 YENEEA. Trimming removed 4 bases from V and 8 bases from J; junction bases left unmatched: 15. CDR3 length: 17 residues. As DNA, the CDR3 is TGTGCCAGCAGCTCCTCATGGACTAGCGATAAAGGCGATGAGCAGTTCTTC. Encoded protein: CASSSSWTSDKGDEQFF. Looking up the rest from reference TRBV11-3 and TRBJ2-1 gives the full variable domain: EAGVVQSPRYKIIEKKQPVAFWCNPISGHNTLYWYLQNLGQGPELLIRYENEEAVDDSQLPKDRFSAERLKGVDSTLKIQPAELGDSAVYLCASSSSWTSDKGDEQFFGPGTRLTVL.

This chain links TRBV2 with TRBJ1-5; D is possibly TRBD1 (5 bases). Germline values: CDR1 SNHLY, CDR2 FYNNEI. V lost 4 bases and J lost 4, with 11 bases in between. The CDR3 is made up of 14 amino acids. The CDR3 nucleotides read TGTGCCAGCAGTGCGGGACGGGAAAATCAGCCCCAGCATTTT. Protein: CASSAGRENQPQHF.

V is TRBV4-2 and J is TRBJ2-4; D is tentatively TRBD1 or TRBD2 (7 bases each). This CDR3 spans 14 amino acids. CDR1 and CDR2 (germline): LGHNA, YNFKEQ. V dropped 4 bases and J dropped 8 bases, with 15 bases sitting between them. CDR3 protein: CASSRNRGGDIQYF. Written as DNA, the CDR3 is TGTGCCAGCAGCCGGAACAGGGGAGGGGACATTCAGTACTTC.

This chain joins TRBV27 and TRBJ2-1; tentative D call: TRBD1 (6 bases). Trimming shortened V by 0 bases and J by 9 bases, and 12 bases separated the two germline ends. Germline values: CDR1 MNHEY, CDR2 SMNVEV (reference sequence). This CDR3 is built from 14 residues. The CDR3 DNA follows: TGTGCCAGCAGTTTATCGAGAGGGGGTGGTGAGCAGTTCTTC. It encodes CASSLSRGGGEQFF.

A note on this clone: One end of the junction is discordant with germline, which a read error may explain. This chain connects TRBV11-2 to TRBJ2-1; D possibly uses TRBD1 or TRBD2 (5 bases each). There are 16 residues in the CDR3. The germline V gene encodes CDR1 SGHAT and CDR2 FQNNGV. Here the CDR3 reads CASSLDLGESYNEQFF. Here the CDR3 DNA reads TGTGCCAGCAGTTTAGACTTGGGGGAGTCCTACAATGAGCAGTTCTTC.

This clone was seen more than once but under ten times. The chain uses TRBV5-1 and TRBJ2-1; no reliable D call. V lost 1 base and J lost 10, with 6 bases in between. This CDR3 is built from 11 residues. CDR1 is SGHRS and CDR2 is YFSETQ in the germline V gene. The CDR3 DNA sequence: TGCGCCAGCAGCTTGTTAGAAGAGCAGTTCTTC. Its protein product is CASSLLEEQFF.

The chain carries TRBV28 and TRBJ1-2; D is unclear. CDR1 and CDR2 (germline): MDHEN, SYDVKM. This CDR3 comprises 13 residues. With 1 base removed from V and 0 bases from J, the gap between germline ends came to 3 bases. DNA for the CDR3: TGTGCCAGCAGTTTATACGCTAACTATGGCTACACCTTC. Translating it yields CASSLYANYGYTF.

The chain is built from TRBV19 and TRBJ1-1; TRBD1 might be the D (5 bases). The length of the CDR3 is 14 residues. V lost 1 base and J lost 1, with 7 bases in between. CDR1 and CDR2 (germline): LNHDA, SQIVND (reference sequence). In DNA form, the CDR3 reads TGTGCCAGTAGTATAGCGCAGGGGAACACTGAAGCTTTCTTT. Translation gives CASSIAQGNTEAFF.

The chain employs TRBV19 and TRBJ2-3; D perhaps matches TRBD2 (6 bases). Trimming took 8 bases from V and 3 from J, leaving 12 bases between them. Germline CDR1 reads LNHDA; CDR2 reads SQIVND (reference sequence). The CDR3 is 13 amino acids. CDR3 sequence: CASAGTATDTQYF. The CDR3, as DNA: TGTGCCAGTGCCGGGACTGCAACAGATACGCAGTATTTT. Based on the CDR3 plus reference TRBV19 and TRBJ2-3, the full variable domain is DGGITQSPKYLFRKEGQNVTLSCEQNLNHDAMYWYRQDPGQGLRLIYYSQIVNDFQKGDIAEGYSVSREKKESFPLTVTSAQKNPTAFYLCASAGTATDTQYFGPGTRLTVL.

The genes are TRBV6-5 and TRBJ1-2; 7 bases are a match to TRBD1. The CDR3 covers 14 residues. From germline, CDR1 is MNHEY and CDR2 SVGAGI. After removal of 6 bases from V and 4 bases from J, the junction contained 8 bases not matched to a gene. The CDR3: CASRETGVAYGYTF. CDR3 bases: TGTGCCAGCAGAGAAACAGGGGTCGCCTATGGCTACACCTTC.

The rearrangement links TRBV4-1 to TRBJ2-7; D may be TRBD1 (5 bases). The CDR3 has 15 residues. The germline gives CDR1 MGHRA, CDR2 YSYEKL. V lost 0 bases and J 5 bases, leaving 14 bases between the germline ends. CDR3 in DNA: TGCGCCAGCAGCCAAGAGGGCAGGGCGGCGGACGAGCAGTACTTC. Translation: CASSQEGRAADEQYF.

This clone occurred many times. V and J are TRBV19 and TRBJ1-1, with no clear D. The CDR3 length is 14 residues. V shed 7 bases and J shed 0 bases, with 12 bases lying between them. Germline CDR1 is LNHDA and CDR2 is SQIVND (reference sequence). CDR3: CASNSVGMNTEAFF. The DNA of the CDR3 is TGTGCCAGTAACTCTGTCGGAATGAACACTGAAGCTTTCTTT.

The CDR3 loop is CASSLRQFYGYTF. CDR3 in DNA: TGTGCCAGCTCACTTAGACAGTTTTATGGCTACACCTTC. The rearrangement joins TRBV18 to TRBJ1-2; D might be TRBD1 (5 bases). There are 13 residues in the CDR3. V dropped 4 bases and J dropped 5 bases, with 11 bases sitting between them. Germline CDR1 KGHSH, CDR2 LQKENI.

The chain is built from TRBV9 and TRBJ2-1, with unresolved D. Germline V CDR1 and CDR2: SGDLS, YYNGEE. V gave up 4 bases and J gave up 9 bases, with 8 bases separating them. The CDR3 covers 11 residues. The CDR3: CASSSRTEQFF. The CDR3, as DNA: TGTGCCAGCAGCAGCCGGACTGAGCAGTTCTTC.

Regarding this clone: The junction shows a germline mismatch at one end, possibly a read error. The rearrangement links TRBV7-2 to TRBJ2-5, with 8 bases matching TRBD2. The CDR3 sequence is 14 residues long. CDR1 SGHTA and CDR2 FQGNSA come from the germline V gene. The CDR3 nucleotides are TGTGCCAGCAGCTCCACTAGCGGCCAAGGGACCCAGTACTTC. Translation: CASSSTSGQGTQYF. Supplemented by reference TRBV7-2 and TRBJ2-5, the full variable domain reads GAGVSQSPSNKVTEKGKDVELRCDPISGHTALYWYRQSLGQGLEFLIYFQGNSAPDKSGLPSDRFSAERTGGSVSTLTIQRTQQEDSAVYLCASSSTSGQGTQYFGPGTRLLVL.

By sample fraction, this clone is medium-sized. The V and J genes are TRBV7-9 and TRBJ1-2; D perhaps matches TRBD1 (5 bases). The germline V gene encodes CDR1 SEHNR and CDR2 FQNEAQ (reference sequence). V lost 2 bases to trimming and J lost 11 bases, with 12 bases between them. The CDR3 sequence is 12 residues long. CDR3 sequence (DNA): TGTGCCAGCAGCTTAATTCAATGGGGGTACACCTTC. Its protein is CASSLIQWGYTF.

This chain's CDR3 is CASSFRTAQETQYF. The DNA for the CDR3 is TGTGCCAGCAGCTTCAGGACGGCCCAGGAGACCCAGTACTTC. This sequence joins TRBV7-6 and TRBJ2-5; no clear D gene. Per germline, CDR1 SGHVS and CDR2 FNYEAQ. This CDR3 contains 14 residues. V was pared by 3 bases and J by 5 bases, with 13 bases between. Filled out from reference TRBV7-6 and TRBJ2-5, the complete variable domain reads GAGVSQSPRYKVTKRGQDVALRCDPISGHVSLYWYRQALGQGPEFLTYFNYEAQQDKSGLPNDRFSAERPEGSISTLTIQRTEQRDSAMYRCASSFRTAQETQYFGPGTRLLVL.

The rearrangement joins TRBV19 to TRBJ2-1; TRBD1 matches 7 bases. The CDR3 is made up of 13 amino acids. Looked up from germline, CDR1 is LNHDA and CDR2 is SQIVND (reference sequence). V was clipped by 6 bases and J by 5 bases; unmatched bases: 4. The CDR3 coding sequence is TGTGCCAGTAGAATGGGACAGCACAATGAGCAGTTCTTC. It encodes CASRMGQHNEQFF.

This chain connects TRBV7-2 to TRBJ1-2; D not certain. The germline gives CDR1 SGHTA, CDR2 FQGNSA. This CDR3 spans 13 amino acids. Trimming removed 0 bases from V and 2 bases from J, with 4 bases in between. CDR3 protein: CASSLAGNYGYTF. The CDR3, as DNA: TGTGCCAGCAGCTTAGCAGGGAACTATGGCTACACCTTC. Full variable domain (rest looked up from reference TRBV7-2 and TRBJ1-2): GAGVSQSPSNKVTEKGKDVELRCDPISGHTALYWYRQSLGQGLEFLIYFQGNSAPDKSGLPSDRFSAERTGGSVSTLTIQRTQQEDSAVYLCASSLAGNYGYTFGSGTRLTVV.

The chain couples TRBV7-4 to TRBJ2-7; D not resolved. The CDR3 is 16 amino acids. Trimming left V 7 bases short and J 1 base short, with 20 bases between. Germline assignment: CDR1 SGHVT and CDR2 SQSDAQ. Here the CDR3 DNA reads TGTGCCAGCACTCACCCCGGGTGGCAAAGTTCCTACGAGCAGTACTTC. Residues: CASTHPGWQSSYEQYF.

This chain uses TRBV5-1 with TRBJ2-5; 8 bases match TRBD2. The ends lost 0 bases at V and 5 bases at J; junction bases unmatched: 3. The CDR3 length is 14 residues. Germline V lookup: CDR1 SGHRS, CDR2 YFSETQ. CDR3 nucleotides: TGCGCCAGCAGCTTGGTAGCGGGAAGGGAGACCCAGTACTTC. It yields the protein CASSLVAGRETQYF.

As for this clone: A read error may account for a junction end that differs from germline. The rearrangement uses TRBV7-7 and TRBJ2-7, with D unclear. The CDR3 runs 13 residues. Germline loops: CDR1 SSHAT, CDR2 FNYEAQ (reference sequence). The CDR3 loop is CASSLDSSYEQYF. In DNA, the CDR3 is TGTGCCAGCAGTTTAGACTCCTCCTACGAGCAGTACTTC.

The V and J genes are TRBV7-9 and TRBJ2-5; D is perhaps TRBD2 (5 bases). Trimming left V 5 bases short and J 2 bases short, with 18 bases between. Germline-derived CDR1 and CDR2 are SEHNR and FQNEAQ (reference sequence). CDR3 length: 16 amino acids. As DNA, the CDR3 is TGTGCCAGCAGCCCGGGCCCGAGTTGGGAGCAAGAGACCCAGTACTTC. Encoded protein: CASSPGPSWEQETQYF.

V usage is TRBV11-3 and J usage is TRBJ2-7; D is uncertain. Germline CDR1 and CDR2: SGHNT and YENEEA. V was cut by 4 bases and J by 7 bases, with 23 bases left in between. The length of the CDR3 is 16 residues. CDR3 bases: TGTGCCAGCAGCTCCCGGTCGGCCCCTGGAGTGGGGGAGCAGTACTTC. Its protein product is CASSSRSAPGVGEQYF.

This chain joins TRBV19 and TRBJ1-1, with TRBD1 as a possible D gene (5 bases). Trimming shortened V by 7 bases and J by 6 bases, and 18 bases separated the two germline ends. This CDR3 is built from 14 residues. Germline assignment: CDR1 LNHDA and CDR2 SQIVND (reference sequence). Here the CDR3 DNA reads TGTGCCAGTACCCCACGTGTTGGGGGGGCTGAAGCTTTCTTT. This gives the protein CASTPRVGGAEAFF.

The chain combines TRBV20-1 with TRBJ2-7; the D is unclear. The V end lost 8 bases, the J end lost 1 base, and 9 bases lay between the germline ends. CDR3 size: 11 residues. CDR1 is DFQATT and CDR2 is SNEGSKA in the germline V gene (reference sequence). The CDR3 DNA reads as TGCAGTATTGGAAGGTCCTACGAGCAGTACTTC. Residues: CSIGRSYEQYF.

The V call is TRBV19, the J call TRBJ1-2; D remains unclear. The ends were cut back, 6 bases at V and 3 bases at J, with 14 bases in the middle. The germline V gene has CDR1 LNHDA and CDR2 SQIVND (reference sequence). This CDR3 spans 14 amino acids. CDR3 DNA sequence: TGTGCCAGTAGACAAAGGACTGGAGACTATGGCTACACCTTC. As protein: CASRQRTGDYGYTF. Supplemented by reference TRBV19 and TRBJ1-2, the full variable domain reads DGGITQSPKYLFRKEGQNVTLSCEQNLNHDAMYWYRQDPGQGLRLIYYSQIVNDFQKGDIAEGYSVSREKKESFPLTVTSAQKNPTAFYLCASRQRTGDYGYTFGSGTRLTVV.

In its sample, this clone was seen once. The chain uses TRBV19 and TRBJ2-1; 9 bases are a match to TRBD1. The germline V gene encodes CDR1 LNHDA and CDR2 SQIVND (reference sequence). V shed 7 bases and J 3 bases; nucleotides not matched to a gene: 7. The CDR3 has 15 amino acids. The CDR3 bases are TGTGCCAGTACCCTAACAGGGGGCGGCTACAATGAGCAGTTCTTC. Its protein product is CASTLTGGGYNEQFF.

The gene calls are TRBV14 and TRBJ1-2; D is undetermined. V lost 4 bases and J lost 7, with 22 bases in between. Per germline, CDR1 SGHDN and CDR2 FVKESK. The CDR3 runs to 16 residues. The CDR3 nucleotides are TGTGCCAGCAGCCCCCTGGTTTTCCTAGCGGGCGGTGGCTACACCTTC. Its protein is CASSPLVFLAGGGYTF.

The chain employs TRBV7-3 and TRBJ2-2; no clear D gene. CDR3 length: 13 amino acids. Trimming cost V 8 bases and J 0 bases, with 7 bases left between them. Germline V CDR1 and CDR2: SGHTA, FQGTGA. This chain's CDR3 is CASVNPNTGELFF. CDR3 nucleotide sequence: TGTGCCAGCGTTAACCCGAACACCGGGGAGCTGTTTTTT.

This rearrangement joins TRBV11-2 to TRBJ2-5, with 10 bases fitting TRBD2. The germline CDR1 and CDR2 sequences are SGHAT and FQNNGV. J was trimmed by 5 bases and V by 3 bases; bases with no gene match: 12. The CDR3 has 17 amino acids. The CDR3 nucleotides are TGTGCCAGCAGCTTTGGAGCGGGAGGGCCCTCGGGGGAGACCCAGTACTTC. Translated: CASSFGAGGPSGETQYF.